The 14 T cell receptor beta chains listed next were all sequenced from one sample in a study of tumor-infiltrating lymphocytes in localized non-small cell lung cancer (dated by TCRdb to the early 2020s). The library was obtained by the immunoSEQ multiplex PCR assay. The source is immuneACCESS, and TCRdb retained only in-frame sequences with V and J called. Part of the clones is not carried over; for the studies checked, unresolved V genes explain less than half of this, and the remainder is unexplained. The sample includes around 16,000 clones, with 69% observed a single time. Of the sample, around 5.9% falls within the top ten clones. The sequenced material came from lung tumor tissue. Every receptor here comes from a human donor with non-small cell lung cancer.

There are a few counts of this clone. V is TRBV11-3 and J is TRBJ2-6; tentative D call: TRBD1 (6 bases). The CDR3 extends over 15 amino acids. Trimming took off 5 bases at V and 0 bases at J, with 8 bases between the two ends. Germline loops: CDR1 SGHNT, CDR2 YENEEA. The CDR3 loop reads CASSQQGSGANVLTF. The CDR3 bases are TGTGCCAGCAGCCAACAGGGCTCTGGGGCCAACGTCCTGACTTTC.

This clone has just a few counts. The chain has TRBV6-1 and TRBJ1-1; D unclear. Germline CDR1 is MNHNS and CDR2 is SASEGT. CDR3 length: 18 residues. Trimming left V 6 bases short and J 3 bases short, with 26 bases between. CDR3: CASSELNRPGKKHTEAFF. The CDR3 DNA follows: TGTGCCAGCAGCGAACTCAACCGTCCGGGAAAAAAACACACTGAAGCTTTCTTT.

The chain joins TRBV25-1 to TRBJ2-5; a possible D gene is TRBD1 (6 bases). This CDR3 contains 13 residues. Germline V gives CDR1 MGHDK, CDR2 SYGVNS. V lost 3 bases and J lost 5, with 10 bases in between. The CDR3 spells CASSEGARETQYF. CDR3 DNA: TGTGCCAGCAGTGAGGGGGCGAGGGAGACCCAGTACTTC.

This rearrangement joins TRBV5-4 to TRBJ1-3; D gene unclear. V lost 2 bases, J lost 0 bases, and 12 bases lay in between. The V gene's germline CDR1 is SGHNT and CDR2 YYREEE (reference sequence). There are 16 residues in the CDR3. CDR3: CASSFGPHSSGNTIYF. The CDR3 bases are TGTGCCAGCAGCTTCGGGCCACACTCCTCTGGAAACACCATATATTTT.

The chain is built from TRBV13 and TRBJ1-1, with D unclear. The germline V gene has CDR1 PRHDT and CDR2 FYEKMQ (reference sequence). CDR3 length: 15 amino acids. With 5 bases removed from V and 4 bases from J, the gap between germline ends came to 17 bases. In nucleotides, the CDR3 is TGTGCCAGCAGCCTCATCTGGGGTTTGGGCACTGAAGCTTTCTTT. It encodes CASSLIWGLGTEAFF.

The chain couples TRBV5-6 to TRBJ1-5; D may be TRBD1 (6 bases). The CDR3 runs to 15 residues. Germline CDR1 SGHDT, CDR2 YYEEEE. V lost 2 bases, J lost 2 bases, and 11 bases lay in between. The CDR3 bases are TGTGCCAGCAGCTTCCGGTCAGGGGGCAATCAGCCCCAGCATTTT. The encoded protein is CASSFRSGGNQPQHF.

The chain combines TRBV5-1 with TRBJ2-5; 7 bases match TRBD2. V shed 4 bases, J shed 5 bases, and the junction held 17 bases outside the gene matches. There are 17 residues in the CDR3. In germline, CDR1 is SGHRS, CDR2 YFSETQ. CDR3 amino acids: CASSRREGGSRSETQYF. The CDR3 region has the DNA TGCGCCAGCAGCCGTCGAGAGGGCGGGAGTCGGAGTGAGACCCAGTACTTC.

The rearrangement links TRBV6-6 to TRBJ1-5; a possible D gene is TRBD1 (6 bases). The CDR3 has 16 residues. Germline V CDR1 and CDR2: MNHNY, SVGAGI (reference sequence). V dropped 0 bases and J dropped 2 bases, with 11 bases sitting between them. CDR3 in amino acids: CASSYSRGVGNQPQHF. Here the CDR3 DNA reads TGTGCCAGCAGTTACTCGAGGGGGGTAGGCAATCAGCCCCAGCATTTT.

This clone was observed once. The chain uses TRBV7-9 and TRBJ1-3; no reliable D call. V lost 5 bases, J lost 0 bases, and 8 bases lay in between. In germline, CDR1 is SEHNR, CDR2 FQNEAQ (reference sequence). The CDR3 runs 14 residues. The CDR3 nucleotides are TGTGCCAGCAGCCCACCGGGCTCTGGAAACACCATATATTTT. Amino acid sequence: CASSPPGSGNTIYF.

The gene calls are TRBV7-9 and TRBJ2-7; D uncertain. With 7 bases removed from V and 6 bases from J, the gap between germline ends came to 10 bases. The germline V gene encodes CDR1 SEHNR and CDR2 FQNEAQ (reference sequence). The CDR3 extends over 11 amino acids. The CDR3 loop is CASTRIIEQYF. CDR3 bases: TGTGCCAGCACCCGAATTATCGAGCAGTACTTC.

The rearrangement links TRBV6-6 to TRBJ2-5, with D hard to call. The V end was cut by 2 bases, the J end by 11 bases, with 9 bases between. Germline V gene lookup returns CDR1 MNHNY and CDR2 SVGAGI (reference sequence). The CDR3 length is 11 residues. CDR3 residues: CASSYDYQQYF. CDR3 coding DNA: TGTGCCAGCAGTTACGATTACCAGCAGTACTTC.

In DNA, the CDR3 is TGTGCTAGTCCCCGTTACCTAGCGGGAGAGGCGTGTGAGCAGTTCTTC. Protein product: CASPRYLAGEACEQFF. This chain joins TRBV12-5 and TRBJ2-1; TRBD2 aligns across 10 bases. The CDR3 totals 16 residues. CDR1 is LGHNT and CDR2 is FRNRAP in the germline V gene. V was clipped by 8 bases and J by 9 bases; unmatched bases: 16.

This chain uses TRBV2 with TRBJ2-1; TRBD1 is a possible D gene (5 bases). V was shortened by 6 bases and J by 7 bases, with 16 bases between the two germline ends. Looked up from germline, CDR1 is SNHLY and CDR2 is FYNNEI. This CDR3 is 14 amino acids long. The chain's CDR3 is CASSAQGVANEQFF. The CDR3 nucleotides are TGTGCCAGCAGCGCTCAAGGGGTGGCTAATGAGCAGTTCTTC.

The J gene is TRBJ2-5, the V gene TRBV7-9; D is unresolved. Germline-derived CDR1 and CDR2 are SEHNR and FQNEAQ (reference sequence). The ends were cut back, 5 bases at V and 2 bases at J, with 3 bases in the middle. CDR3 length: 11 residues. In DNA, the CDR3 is TGTGCCAGCAGCCTACAAGAGACCCAGTACTTC. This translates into CASSLQETQYF.